Reported below is one T cell receptor (beta chain). No antigen is known for it. Tissue from the graft was processed to free its intraepithelial and lamina propria lymphocytes. Using immunoSEQ multiplex PCR, the repertoire was profiled, and TCRdb retains in-frame clones only, with some absent. The sample shows about 37,000 clones, roughly 90% of them seen only once. The sample is drawn from a study of graft-versus-host responses after intestinal transplantation. Findings of the study overall: Recipient-marrow GvH clones were detected, some having first appeared in ileum or blood.

With V trimmed by 0 bases and J by 6 bases, 7 bases remained unmatched. Germline lookup yields CDR1 MNHEY and CDR2 SVGAGI. The length of the CDR3 is 16 residues. The sequencing used ileum tissue, collected 200 to 210 days after intestinal transplant. The source of this sequence is a human patient who received an intestinal transplant, so some T cells may come from the graft donor. This chain links TRBV6-5 with TRBJ2-1, with 8 bases fitting TRBD2. The CDR3 loop reads CASSYSRTSGSNEQFF. CDR3 nucleotides: TGTGCCAGCAGTTACTCGCGTACTAGCGGTTCCAATGAGCAGTTCTTC.